This T cell receptor (beta chain) appears in the sequencing data of a study of blood T cell repertoires in COVID-19. Study context: Italy, Spain and the United States were the sources of the convalescent and acute COVID-19 samples. From T cells, B-cell-depleted T cells, or PBMCs came the material, which was cDNA or gDNA.

How the authors handled the data: Using reference gene primer amplification, nucleated cell counts were estimated. Using immunoSEQ multiplex PCR, the repertoire was profiled, and TCRdb retains in-frame clones only, with some absent. V, J and clone size are taken as reported in that table, and D and trimming were inferred from the DNA itself. The sample lists approximately 200,000 clones; about 88% were seen once. The V gene's germline CDR1 is SGHVS and CDR2 FNYEAQ. V gave up 5 bases and J gave up 4 bases; unmatched junction bases: 7. This CDR3 contains 15 residues. The chain recombines TRBV7-6 with TRBJ2-5; 10 nucleotides line up with TRBD2. The origin of this receptor is a woman in her thirties with active or convalescent COVID-19. Source material: peripheral blood. The CDR3 reads CASSPEIAGGETQYF. The CDR3 nucleotides read TGTGCCAGCAGCCCCGAGATAGCGGGAGGAGAGACCCAGTACTTC.